The 26 T cell receptor beta chains below were found in one sample sequenced in a study of CD8+ T cells in alopecia areata. Treatment defined: oral pan-JAK inhibitor, 5-10 mg twice daily. cDNA reverse transcribed from extracted RNA served as the sequencing template. Generated by immunoSEQ multiplex PCR, the TCRdb table keeps only in-frame clones and is missing some. The sample lists fewer than 150,000 clones; 56% were seen once. The material was CD4+ T cells sorted from blood, obtained at week 24, from a patient treated with tofacitinib. The receptors were sampled from a human donor with alopecia areata.

The V and J genes are TRBV29-1 and TRBJ2-1; tentative D call: TRBD1 (7 bases). This CDR3 has 14 amino acids. V was shortened by 6 bases and J by 13 bases, with 25 bases between the two germline ends. Germline V gives CDR1 SQVTM, CDR2 ANQGSEA. CDR3 coding DNA: TGCAGCGTCGCCAGAGGGGGGACAGTGAGGGTTCAGTTCTTC. It translates to CSVARGGTVRVQFF.

The rearrangement uses TRBV7-2 and TRBJ2-1; 9 bases map to TRBD1. CDR1 is SGHTA, CDR2 FQGNSA, per germline. The CDR3 sequence is 15 residues long. V trimming: 0 bases; J trimming: 6 bases; junction bases outside the gene matches: 3. This CDR3 reads CASSLAGTGTNEQFF. The CDR3 DNA is TGTGCCAGCAGCTTAGCCGGGACAGGGACCAATGAGCAGTTCTTC.

The rearrangement links TRBV18 to TRBJ2-5, with 11 bases aligning to TRBD2. After removal of 3 bases from V and 5 bases from J, the junction contained 8 bases not matched to a gene. The CDR3 runs 16 residues. Germline-derived CDR1 and CDR2 are KGHSH and LQKENI. CDR3 sequence reads: CASSPTSGDDSETQYF. In nucleotides, the CDR3 is TGTGCCAGCTCACCGACTAGCGGGGATGATTCGGAGACCCAGTACTTC.

The chain combines TRBV4-3 with TRBJ2-3; D is ambiguous. The CDR3 length is 15 residues. The germline V gene encodes CDR1 LGHNA and CDR2 YSLEER. V was trimmed by 1 base and J by 1 base, leaving 9 bases between them. The CDR3 loop is CASSQAGAGTDTQYF. The CDR3 nucleotides read TGCGCCAGCAGCCAAGCTGGCGCGGGCACAGATACGCAGTATTTT.

This chain uses TRBV27 with TRBJ1-2; 8 bases agree with TRBD1. Germline CDR1 is MNHEY and CDR2 is SMNVEV (reference sequence). CDR3 length equals 13 residues. The V and J ends lost 4 bases and 2 bases, in that order; junction bases with no gene match: 0. The CDR3 region has the DNA TGTGCCAGCAGTTACAGGGGGAACTATGGCTACACCTTC. Protein product: CASSYRGNYGYTF.

This chain connects TRBV29-1 to TRBJ1-5; TRBD1 agrees at 7 bases. V was pared by 4 bases and J by 3 bases, with 3 bases of the junction left unmatched. The CDR3 contains 13 residues. CDR1 is SQVTM, CDR2 ANQGSEA, per germline. The DNA for the CDR3 is TGCAGCGTTGGAGGGGGCAACAATCAGCCCCAGCATTTT. Translated: CSVGGGNNQPQHF.

This clone was counted only a few times. V and J are TRBV4-1 and TRBJ2-5, with TRBD2 matching over 11 bases. Per germline, CDR1 MGHRA and CDR2 YSYEKL. The CDR3 length is 17 residues. V trimming: 0 bases; J trimming: 1 base; junction bases outside the gene matches: 4. CDR3 in DNA: TGCGCCAGCAGCCAAGATTATACTAGCGGGGGCCAAGAGACCCAGTACTTC. The encoded protein is CASSQDYTSGGQETQYF.

This clone was found a few times. This rearrangement joins TRBV29-1 to TRBJ2-1; 8 bases agree with TRBD1. The CDR3 runs to 12 residues. Trimming at V came to 6 bases and at J to 9 bases, leaving 7 bases not matched to a gene. Per germline, CDR1 SQVTM and CDR2 ANQGSEA. This CDR3 reads CSVGTGETEQFF. CDR3 in DNA: TGCAGCGTAGGGACAGGAGAAACTGAGCAGTTCTTC.

The V and J genes are TRBV27 and TRBJ1-5, with unresolved D. Germline CDR1 and CDR2: MNHEY and SMNVEV (reference sequence). The CDR3 covers 16 residues. With 5 bases removed from V and 3 bases from J, the gap between germline ends came to 17 bases. The CDR3 coding sequence is TGTGCCAGCAGTCAAAGGACCGGGTCTCACAATCAGCCCCAGCATTTT. It specifies CASSQRTGSHNQPQHF.

The rearrangement links TRBV4-1 to TRBJ1-1; TRBD1 is a possible D gene (6 bases). Germline V gene data show CDR1 as MGHRA and CDR2 as YSYEKL. There are 15 residues in the CDR3. Trimming pared 4 bases from V and 2 bases from J, leaving 14 bases between. For the CDR3, the DNA is TGCGCCAGCAGCCTAACAGGCAGGGGAAACACTGAAGCTTTCTTT. It translates to CASSLTGRGNTEAFF.

The chain joins TRBV18 to TRBJ1-4; maybe TRBD1 (5 bases). This CDR3 contains 13 residues. Trimming cost V 3 bases and J 6 bases, with 8 bases left between them. Germline CDR1 KGHSH, CDR2 LQKENI. The CDR3 protein is CASSPGPDEKLFF. The CDR3 DNA reads TGTGCCAGCTCACCGGGACCGGATGAAAAACTGTTTTTT.

This clone was seen only a few times. The CDR3 reads CASSLALSQAFF. The CDR3, as DNA: TGTGCCAGCAGCTTAGCCTTATCACAAGCTTTCTTT. This chain links TRBV7-9 with TRBJ1-1; D unresolved. The germline V gene has CDR1 SEHNR and CDR2 FQNEAQ (reference sequence). This CDR3 has 12 amino acids. The V end lost 0 bases, the J end lost 9 bases, and 8 bases lay between the germline ends.

CDR3 protein: CASSAKQGVNTEAFF. CDR3 nucleotide sequence: TGTGCCAGCAGCGCCAAACAGGGGGTGAACACTGAAGCTTTCTTT. This chain joins TRBV9 and TRBJ1-1; 8 nucleotides match TRBD1. The V gene end was trimmed by 3 bases and the J gene end by 0 bases; junction bases not matched to a gene: 4. The CDR3 covers 15 residues. Germline V gene sequence: CDR1 SGDLS, CDR2 YYNGEE.

The chain combines TRBV4-3 with TRBJ1-2; no firm D call. This CDR3 spans 15 amino acids. V lost 1 base to trimming and J lost 4 bases, with 13 bases between them. CDR1 and CDR2 (germline): LGHNA, YSLEER. The CDR3, as DNA: TGCGCCAGCAGCCAAGCCGCGGGAGGAAGCTATGGCTACACCTTC. As protein: CASSQAAGGSYGYTF.

The gene calls are TRBV5-4 and TRBJ1-2, with 9 bases aligning to TRBD1. Germline CDR1 SGHNT, CDR2 YYREEE (reference sequence). The CDR3 loop spans 13 amino acids. Trimming removed 4 bases from V and 8 bases from J; junction bases left unmatched: 6. CDR3 DNA: TGTGCCAGCAGCCTGGGACAGGGTGGGGGCTACACCTTC. It is translated as CASSLGQGGGYTF.

The chain links TRBV7-6 to TRBJ1-1; D perhaps matches TRBD1 (6 bases). Trimming removed 4 bases from V and 9 bases from J, with 15 bases in between. The CDR3 runs 13 residues. Looked up from germline, CDR1 is SGHVS and CDR2 is FNYEAQ. CDR3 sequence (DNA): TGTGCCAGCAGCTCCGGACAGCCTCCTAAAGCTTTCTTT. As protein: CASSSGQPPKAFF.

The gene calls are TRBV27 and TRBJ1-2; TRBD1 agrees at 8 bases. The CDR3 is 14 residues long. V was pared by 5 bases and J by 2 bases, with 4 bases of the junction left unmatched. Germline V gene data show CDR1 as MNHEY and CDR2 as SMNVEV (reference sequence). CDR3: CASSLNRGNYGYTF. CDR3 nucleotide sequence: TGTGCCAGCAGTCTAAACAGGGGGAACTATGGCTACACCTTC.

The V and J genes are TRBV27 and TRBJ1-2; 10 bases align to TRBD1. The CDR3 runs 16 residues. V gave up 4 bases and J gave up 6 bases; unmatched junction bases: 11. Germline CDR1 reads MNHEY; CDR2 reads SMNVEV (reference sequence). The CDR3 sequence is CASSWTGGTTLHGYTF. The CDR3 region has the DNA TGTGCCAGCAGTTGGACAGGGGGGACGACGCTGCATGGCTACACCTTC.

This clone showed up just a few times. This chain joins TRBV29-1 and TRBJ2-4; D gene ambiguous. The CDR3 loop spans 11 amino acids. V lost 5 bases to trimming and J lost 5 bases, with 7 bases between them. Germline lookup yields CDR1 SQVTM and CDR2 ANQGSEA. The CDR3 DNA reads as TGCAGCGTTCGCAGAGAAAACATTCAGTACTTC. Protein: CSVRRENIQYF. The full variable domain, in which reference TRBV29-1 and TRBJ2-4 provide the parts outside the CDR3, is SAVISQKPSRDICQRGTSLTIQCQVDSQVTMMFWYRQQPGQSLTLIATANQGSEATYESGFVIDKFPISRPNLTFSTLTVSNMSPEDSSIYLCSVRRENIQYFGAGTRLSVL.

V is TRBV29-1 and J is TRBJ2-4; a possible D gene is TRBD1 (6 bases). Per the germline V gene, CDR1 is SQVTM and CDR2 is ANQGSEA. The CDR3 totals 13 residues. V lost 6 bases and J 8 bases, leaving 17 bases between the germline ends. In nucleotides, the CDR3 is TGCAGCGTCTCTCCCCAGACAGGCGACATTCAGTACTTC. Translated: CSVSPQTGDIQYF.

This clone has a single count. The chain has TRBV29-1 and TRBJ1-1; TRBD1 is a possible D gene (5 bases). CDR1 and CDR2 from the germline V gene are SQVTM and ANQGSEA. The germline V and J ends were trimmed by 3 bases and 0 bases, with 14 bases remaining between them. The CDR3 loop spans 15 amino acids. This CDR3 is CSVDGAGFMNTEAFF. Here the CDR3 DNA reads TGCAGCGTTGATGGGGCAGGGTTTATGAACACTGAAGCTTTCTTT.

This clone has just one count. The gene calls are TRBV30 and TRBJ1-5, with TRBD1 matching over 8 bases. The CDR3 has 13 residues. Per germline, CDR1 GTSNPN and CDR2 SVGIG (reference sequence). With 6 bases clipped from V and 6 bases from J, the junction kept 7 bases outside the gene matches. The CDR3 reads CACDRGPSQPQHF. The CDR3 DNA reads as TGTGCCTGCGACAGGGGCCCTAGTCAGCCCCAGCATTTT. The entire variable domain, with the rest obtained from reference TRBV30 and TRBJ1-5, is as follows: SQTIHQWPATLVQPVGSPLSLECTVEGTSNPNLYWYRQAAGRGLQLLFYSVGIGQISSEVPQNLSASRPQDRQFILSSKKLLLSDSGFYLCACDRGPSQPQHFGDGTRLSIL.

The rearrangement uses TRBV6-6 and TRBJ1-2; D remains unclear. This CDR3 is 16 amino acids long. In germline, CDR1 is MNHNY, CDR2 SVGAGI (reference sequence). Trimming cost V 4 bases and J 2 bases, with 17 bases left between them. The DNA of the CDR3 is TGTGCCAGCAGTTCACAGCGGCGGGGAGGGAACTATGGCTACACCTTC. This gives the protein CASSSQRRGGNYGYTF.

The chain uses TRBV30 and TRBJ1-1; possible D gene TRBD1, 6 bases. The CDR3 is 13 amino acids. V shed 3 bases and J shed 5 bases, with 13 bases lying between them. Germline V CDR1 and CDR2: GTSNPN, SVGIG (reference sequence). The CDR3 reads CAWRLQGGTEAFF. CDR3 nucleotide sequence: TGTGCCTGGAGATTACAGGGAGGGACTGAAGCTTTCTTT.

This clone occurred a few times. This rearrangement joins TRBV7-2 to TRBJ1-6, with TRBD1 matching 7 bases. V lost 6 bases and J lost 5; bases outside the gene matches: 4. Per the germline V gene, CDR1 is SGHTA and CDR2 is FQGNSA. This CDR3 spans 14 amino acids. CDR3 in amino acids: CASRPQGDNSPLHF. As DNA, the CDR3 is TGTGCCAGCAGACCCCAGGGGGATAATTCACCCCTCCACTTT.

This CDR3 is CASSQSRGYGYTF. The CDR3 nucleotides read TGTGCCAGCAGCCAATCGCGGGGCTATGGCTACACCTTC. The chain is built from TRBV16 and TRBJ1-2; unclear D gene. Germline CDR1 is KGHSY and CDR2 is FQNENV. The CDR3 runs to 13 residues. The V end was cut by 0 bases, the J end by 4 bases, with 6 bases between. Combining the CDR3 with reference TRBV16 and TRBJ1-2 gives the whole variable domain GEEVAQTPKHLVRGEGQKAKLYCAPIKGHSYVFWYQQVLKNEFKFLISFQNENVFDETGMPKERFSAKCLPNSPCSLEIQATKLEDSAVYFCASSQSRGYGYTFGSGTRLTVV.